The source of this T cell receptor (beta chain) is a study of blood T cell repertoires in COVID-19. The assay was immunoSEQ multiplex PCR, and TCRdb's table has in-frame clones only and misses some. The sample contains 250,000 or so clones, 84% of which appear only once. The CDR3 extends over 16 amino acids. Germline CDR1 LGHNA, CDR2 YNFKEQ. V trimming: 5 bases; J trimming: 2 bases; junction bases outside the gene matches: 10. Sequencing was done on a sample of peripheral blood. The V gene is TRBV4-2, the J gene TRBJ2-3, with 7 bases matching TRBD1. This clonotype originated in a woman between 40 and 50 years old who had recovered from COVID-19. CDR3 in amino acids: CASSSQSGQPTDTQYF. Written as DNA, the CDR3 is TGTGCCAGCAGCTCCCAATCGGGACAGCCCACAGATACGCAGTATTTT.